This T cell receptor beta chain derives from a study of blood T cell repertoires in COVID-19. TCRdb keeps only in-frame clones here, not all; method: immunoSEQ multiplex PCR. This table has around 250,000 clones, roughly 89% appearing once. V lost 2 bases, J lost 4 bases, and 6 bases stayed unmatched. This CDR3 has 16 amino acids. From germline, CDR1 is SGHNT and CDR2 YYREEE (reference sequence). The sample taken for sequencing was peripheral blood. The sequence came from a woman aged 35 to 49 who had recovered from COVID-19. The chain has TRBV5-4 and TRBJ2-2, with 9 nucleotides matching TRBD2. CDR3 protein: CASSLRGGAVTGELFF. CDR3 nucleotides: TGTGCCAGCAGCTTACGCGGGGGGGCCGTCACCGGGGAGCTGTTTTTT.